This T cell receptor (beta chain) appears in the sequencing data of a study of blood T cells in healthy people across ages. Whole-study results and caveats: Because donor CMV status was unknown, expanded clonotype changes were possibly confounded.

This clonotype has a handful of counts. The antigen is undetermined. V was trimmed by 4 bases and J by 6 bases, leaving 13 bases between them. The CDR3 loop spans 13 amino acids. A sample-barcoded 5' primer and a J-beta primer mix were used in a second PCR of roughly 7 to 11 cycles. TCRdb re-called the 5' RACE reads through MiXCR, storing one row per CDR3 protein. This sample carries around 900,000 distinct CDR3 sequences, roughly 50% of them seen once, and the ten largest clones take about a fifth. Investigators took 8.5 to 10 milliliters of peripheral blood from every donor. What was sequenced was blood. The clonotype was recovered from a woman aged 55-69 years in good health. V usage is TRBV12-3 or TRBV12-4 and J usage is TRBJ2-7; D tentatively fits TRBD1 or TRBD2 (5 bases each). The CDR3 protein is CASSWGSLIEQYF. The CDR3, as DNA: TGTGCCAGCAGTTGGGGGAGCCTCATCGAGCAGTACTTC.